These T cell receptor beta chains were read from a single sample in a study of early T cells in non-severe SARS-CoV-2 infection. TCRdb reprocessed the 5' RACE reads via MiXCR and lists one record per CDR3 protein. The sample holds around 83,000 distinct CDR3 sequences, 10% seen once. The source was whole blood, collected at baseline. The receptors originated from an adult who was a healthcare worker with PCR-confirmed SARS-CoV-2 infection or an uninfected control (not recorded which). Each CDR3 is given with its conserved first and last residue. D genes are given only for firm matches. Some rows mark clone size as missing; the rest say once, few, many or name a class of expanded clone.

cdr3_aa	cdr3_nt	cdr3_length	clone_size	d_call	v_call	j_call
CSAKGLAGEREQFF	TGCAGTGCCAAAGGACTAGCGGGAGAAAGGGAGCAGTTCTTC	14	few	TRBD2	TRBV20-1	TRBJ2-1
CASSLSGRFTDTQYF	TGTGCCAGCAGTTTAAGCGGGAGATTCACAGATACGCAGTATTTT	15	few	TRBD2	TRBV27	TRBJ2-3
CASSEAPPVSNQPQHF	TGTGCCAGCAGTGAAGCGCCCCCTGTCAGCAATCAGCCCCAGCATTTT	16	many	-	TRBV2	TRBJ1-5
CATRAELGEQFF	TGTGCCACCAGGGCAGAGTTAGGTGAGCAGTTCTTC	12	many	-	TRBV24-1	TRBJ2-1
CASSLGGGSYNEQFF	TGTGCCAGCAGCCTAGGGGGGGGATCCTACAATGAGCAGTTCTTC	15	-	-	TRBV27	TRBJ2-1
CASSYLQGANTEAFF	TGCGCCAGCAGCTATCTTCAGGGGGCGAACACTGAAGCTTTCTTT	15	-	TRBD1	TRBV4-1	TRBJ1-1
CSASIPSGRVTAGELFF	TGCAGTGCTAGTATACCTAGCGGGAGGGTGACGGCCGGGGAGCTGTTTTTT	17	-	TRBD2	TRBV20-1	TRBJ2-2
CASRAWTGHNSPLHF	TGTGCCAGCAGGGCCTGGACAGGACATAATTCACCCCTCCACTTT	15	many	TRBD1	TRBV12-3/TRBV12-4	TRBJ1-6
CASRPPSTDTQYF	TGTGCCAGCCGTCCACCTAGCACAGATACGCAGTATTTT	13	-	-	TRBV5-4	TRBJ2-3
CASSPQGNNSPLHF	TGTGCCAGCTCACCACAGGGGAATAATTCACCCCTCCACTTT	14	many	-	TRBV18	TRBJ1-6
CASSWTAGEYNEQFF	TGTGCCAGCAGTTGGACCGCGGGGGAATACAATGAGCAGTTCTTC	15	medium-sized	TRBD2	TRBV6-4	TRBJ2-1
CASSLGGEGAEAFF	TGTGCCAGCAGCTTAGGCGGGGAGGGCGCTGAAGCTTTCTTT	14	-	-	TRBV7-9	TRBJ1-1
CASSDTIPGQVLHNSPLHF	TGTGCCAGCAGCGATACGATCCCGGGACAGGTGCTTCATAATTCACCCCTCCACTTT	19	-	TRBD1	TRBV7-6	TRBJ1-6
CASSLMGAGETQYF	TGCGCCAGCAGCTTGATGGGGGCCGGGGAGACCCAGTACTTC	14	few	-	TRBV5-1	TRBJ2-5
CSARGPGGFTDTQYF	TGCAGTGCTAGGGGACCTGGAGGGTTCACAGATACGCAGTATTTT	15	-	-	TRBV20-1	TRBJ2-3
CASKGQVQETQYF	TGTGCCAGCAAGGGACAGGTACAAGAGACCCAGTACTTC	13	-	TRBD1	TRBV28	TRBJ2-5
CASRSTGKSYGYTF	TGTGCCAGCAGGTCGACAGGGAAAAGCTATGGCTACACCTTC	14	many	TRBD1	TRBV28	TRBJ1-2
CSVNPASGAYEQYF	TGCAGTGTAAACCCGGCTAGCGGAGCGTACGAGCAGTACTTC	14	few	TRBD2	TRBV20-1	TRBJ2-7
CASSIQVTGEAFF	TGTGCCAGCAGCATCCAAGTCACAGGTGAAGCTTTCTTT	13	few	-	TRBV3-1	TRBJ1-1
CASSPGQGRGVTEAFF	TGTGCCAGCAGCCCAGGACAGGGAAGAGGTGTCACTGAAGCTTTCTTT	16	few	TRBD1	TRBV7-2	TRBJ1-1
CSARDMFAGGFPSTDTQYF	TGCAGTGCTAGAGACATGTTTGCGGGAGGATTTCCTAGCACAGATACGCAGTATTTT	19	few	TRBD2	TRBV20-1	TRBJ2-3
CASSKSGCSNQPQHF	TGTGCCAGCAGCAAATCAGGGTGCAGCAATCAGCCCCAGCATTTT	15	many	-	TRBV21-1	TRBJ1-5
CASRQETQYF	TGTGCCAGCAGACAAGAGACCCAGTACTTC	10	many	-	TRBV7-8	TRBJ2-5
CASSPTGLAERDEQFF	TGTGCCAGCAGTCCTACTGGACTAGCGGAGAGGGATGAGCAGTTCTTC	16	few	TRBD2	TRBV2	TRBJ2-1
CAISDGRSPQHF	TGTGCCATCAGTGACGGCCGTTCGCCCCAGCATTTT	12	few	-	TRBV10-3	TRBJ1-5
CASSTYGTSGANEQFF	TGTGCCAGTAGTACCTACGGGACTAGCGGGGCCAATGAGCAGTTCTTC	16	-	TRBD2	TRBV19	TRBJ2-1
CASSRSGSNTGELFF	TGTGCCAGCAGCCGCAGCGGTTCGAACACCGGGGAGCTGTTTTTT	15	-	-	TRBV7-8	TRBJ2-2
CASSHTLAGGYNEQFF	TGTGCCAGCAGCCATACACTAGCGGGAGGTTACAATGAGCAGTTCTTC	16	few	TRBD2	TRBV11-2	TRBJ2-1
CASSRTSGTGELFF	TGTGCCAGCAGCCGGACTAGCGGCACCGGGGAGCTGTTTTTT	14	-	TRBD2	TRBV6-6	TRBJ2-2
CASIPTRDRVTEQFF	TGTGCCAGCATCCCCACCCGGGACAGGGTCACTGAGCAGTTCTTC	15	-	TRBD1	TRBV6-1	TRBJ2-1
CASSFNENTEAFF	TGTGCCAGCAGTTTCAACGAGAACACTGAAGCTTTCTTT	13	few	-	TRBV27	TRBJ1-1
CASSQTGGVQYF	TGTGCCAGCAGTCAGACAGGGGGTGTGCAGTATTTT	12	many	TRBD1	TRBV6-6	TRBJ2-3
CASSFQQGVGRFF	TGTGCCAGCAGCTTCCAACAGGGGGTCGGTCGGTTCTTC	13	medium-sized	TRBD1	TRBV7-2	TRBJ2-1
CASKGTGLHEQFF	TGTGCCAGCAAAGGGACAGGGTTACATGAGCAGTTCTTC	13	few	TRBD1	TRBV7-8	TRBJ2-1
CAASLGVDTEAFF	TGTGCCGCGAGCTTAGGGGTGGACACTGAAGCTTTCTTT	13	-	-	TRBV27	TRBJ1-1
CASSATGAGNTIYF	TGTGCCAGCAGCGCCACAGGGGCTGGAAACACCATATATTTT	14	few	TRBD1	TRBV7-8	TRBJ1-3
CASSYVPRGRDEQYF	TGTGCCAGCAGTTACGTCCCTAGAGGTAGGGACGAGCAGTACTTC	15	many	-	TRBV6-6	TRBJ2-7